This T cell receptor beta chain was sequenced in a study of a mutant IDH1 vaccine in newly diagnosed glioma (dated by TCRdb to 2020 to 2022). At the level of the whole study: The roughly 32 treated patients were 62.5% male and roughly 40% female, with a mean age of roughly 42 years. Six visits were used for peripheral blood collection: V03 (baseline), V05, V07, V10, V12 and V13. Longitudinal TCRB deep sequencing was performed for about two dozen treated patients wherever samples were available for exploratory analyses. Prior to enrollment, standard therapy consisting of radiotherapy alone, temozolomide alone, or radiochemotherapy with temozolomide had been administered to patients, with the combination being received by most patients.

Library preparation used the immunoSEQ multiplex PCR assay. Rearranged TCR beta chain sequences were amplified with the hsTCRB Kit following the manufacturer's protocol. TCRB libraries were sequenced on an Illumina MiSeq. On the study's bioinformatics: The proprietary platform of the kit vendor was used for demultiplexing, trimming and gene mapping. TCRdb re-hosts the immuneACCESS table, in-frame sequences only. Its copies lack some clones; in the studies checked, an unresolved V gene accounts for under half of them, and the cause for the rest is not known. V and J calls and clone size are those listed in that table; D and trimming were worked out from the DNA. This sample gives approximately 92,000 clones in total; roughly 75% of them show up just once. Jointly, the top ten make up around 7% of the sample. The time point label here, explained by the study, means: baseline, week 1 (first vaccination visit). What the treatment or condition label conveys for this sample: pre-vaccination baseline after standard-of-care therapy. The donors had newly diagnosed IDH1-mutant astrocytomas of WHO grade 3 or 4 that showed loss of nuclear ATRX. The samples were drawn from NOA16, a multicentre, single-arm, open-label phase I trial in Germany that tested a mutant IDH1 peptide vaccine in humans for the first time. Blood drawn at visit V03 was used as the baseline sample for immunogenicity testing. The DNeasy Blood and Tissue Kit was used to extract genomic DNA from EDTA blood for TCRB sequencing.

This clone was counted once. Its cognate antigen has yet to be identified. No base qualities exist here, and no much larger clone lies one base off it. What the research found in general, with its limitations: Changes in the top peripheral T cell clonotypes picked up by TCRB sequencing did not appear to be linked to pseudoprogression. Across multiple MHC alleles, vaccine-induced immune responses were seen in 93.3% of patients. Selection of PBMC samples for TCRB deep sequencing was based on availability. According to the authors, sample limitations meant that analyses of patient blood samples could not be reproduced.

From the germline V gene, CDR1 is LGHNA and CDR2 is YSLEER. From cysteine to phenylalanine, the CDR3 is 16 amino acids long. Only the CDR3 region is kept as DNA, spanning 48 bases read in frame from base 1. V loses 4 bases, J loses 4 bases, and the germline ends lie 20 bases apart. Sequencing used PBMCs, obtained from a glioma patient treated with radiotherapy, temozolomide or both. This TCR was recovered from a man aged 35 to 55 with glioma. This receptor chain uses TRBV4-3 and TRBJ2-7, and TRBD2 may be the D gene, going by 6 matching bases. In nucleotide form, the sequence is TGCGCCAGCAGCCCTACCGCTCGGGACTTCGGTTACGAGCAGTACTTC. It translates to CASSPTARDFGYEQYF.